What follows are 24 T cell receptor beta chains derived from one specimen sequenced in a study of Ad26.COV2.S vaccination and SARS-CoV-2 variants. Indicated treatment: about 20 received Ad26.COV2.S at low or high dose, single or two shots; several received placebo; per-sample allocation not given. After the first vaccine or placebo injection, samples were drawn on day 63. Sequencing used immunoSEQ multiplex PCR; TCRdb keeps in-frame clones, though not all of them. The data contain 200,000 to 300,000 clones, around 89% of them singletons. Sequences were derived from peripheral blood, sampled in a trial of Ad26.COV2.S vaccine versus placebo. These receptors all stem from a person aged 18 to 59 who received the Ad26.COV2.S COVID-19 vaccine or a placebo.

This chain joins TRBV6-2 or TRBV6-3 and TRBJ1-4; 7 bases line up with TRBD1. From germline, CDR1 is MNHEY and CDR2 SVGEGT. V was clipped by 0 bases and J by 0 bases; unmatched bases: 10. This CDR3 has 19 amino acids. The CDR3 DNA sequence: TGTGCCAGCAGTTACTCGACGGGACAGTCGTTTGCAACTAATGAAAAACTGTTTTTT. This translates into CASSYSTGQSFATNEKLFF.

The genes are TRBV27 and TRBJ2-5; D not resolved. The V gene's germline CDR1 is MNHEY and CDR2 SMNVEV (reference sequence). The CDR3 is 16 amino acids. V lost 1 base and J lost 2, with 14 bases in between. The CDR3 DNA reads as TGTGCCAGCAGTTTATACGCGGTCGGCAGACAAGAGACCCAGTACTTC. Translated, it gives CASSLYAVGRQETQYF.

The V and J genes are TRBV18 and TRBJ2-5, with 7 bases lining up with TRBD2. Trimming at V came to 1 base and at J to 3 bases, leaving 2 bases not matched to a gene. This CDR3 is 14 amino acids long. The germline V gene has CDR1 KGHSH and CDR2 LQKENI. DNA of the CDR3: TGTGCCAGCTCACCACTCGGGGGGAAAGAGACCCAGTACTTC. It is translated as CASSPLGGKETQYF.

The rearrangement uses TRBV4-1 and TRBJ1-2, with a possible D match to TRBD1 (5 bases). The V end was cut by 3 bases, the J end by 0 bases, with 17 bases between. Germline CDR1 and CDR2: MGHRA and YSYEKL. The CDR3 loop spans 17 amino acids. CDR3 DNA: TGCGCCAGCAGCCATCCCCCGCGGGGGGAACCTAACTATGGCTACACCTTC. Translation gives CASSHPPRGEPNYGYTF.

This CDR3 reads CASSFVGDDEQFF. The DNA for the CDR3 is TGTGCCAGCAGCTTTGTAGGGGATGATGAGCAGTTCTTC. The chain is built from TRBV12-1 and TRBJ2-1; the D call in the table, TRBD1, was not verified against the DNA. TRBV12-1 is a listed pseudogene. The CDR3 sequence is 13 residues long.

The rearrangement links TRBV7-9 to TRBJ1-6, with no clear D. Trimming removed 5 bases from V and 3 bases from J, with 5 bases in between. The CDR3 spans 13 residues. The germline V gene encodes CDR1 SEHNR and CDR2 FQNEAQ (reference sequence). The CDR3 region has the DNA TGTGCCAGCAGCGAGAGCTATAATTCACCCCTCCACTTT. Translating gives CASSESYNSPLHF.

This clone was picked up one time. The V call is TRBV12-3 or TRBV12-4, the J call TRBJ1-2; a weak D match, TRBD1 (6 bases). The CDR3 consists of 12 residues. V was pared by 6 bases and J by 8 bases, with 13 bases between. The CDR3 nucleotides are TGTGCCAGCAGGGCTGCGGGGGGCGGCTACACCTTC. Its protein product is CASRAAGGGYTF.

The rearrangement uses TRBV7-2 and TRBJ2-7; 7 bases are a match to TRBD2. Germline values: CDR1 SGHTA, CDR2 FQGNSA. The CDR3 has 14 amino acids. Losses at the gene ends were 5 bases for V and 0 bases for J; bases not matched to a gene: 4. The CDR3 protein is CASSTGLVSYEQYF. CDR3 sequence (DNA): TGTGCCAGCAGCACCGGACTAGTCTCCTACGAGCAGTACTTC.

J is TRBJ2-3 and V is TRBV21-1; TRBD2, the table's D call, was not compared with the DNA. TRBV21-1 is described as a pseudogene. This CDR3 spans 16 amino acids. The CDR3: CASSTRLAGREDTQYF. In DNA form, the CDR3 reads TGTGCCAGCAGCACCCGACTAGCGGGGAGGGAAGATACGCAGTATTTT.

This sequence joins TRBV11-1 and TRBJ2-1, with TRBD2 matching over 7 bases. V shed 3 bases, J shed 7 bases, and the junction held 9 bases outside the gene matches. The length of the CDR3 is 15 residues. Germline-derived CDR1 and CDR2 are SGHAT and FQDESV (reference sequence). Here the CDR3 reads CASSFITAGKNEQFF. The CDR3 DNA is TGTGCCAGCAGCTTTATAACAGCGGGGAAAAATGAGCAGTTCTTC.

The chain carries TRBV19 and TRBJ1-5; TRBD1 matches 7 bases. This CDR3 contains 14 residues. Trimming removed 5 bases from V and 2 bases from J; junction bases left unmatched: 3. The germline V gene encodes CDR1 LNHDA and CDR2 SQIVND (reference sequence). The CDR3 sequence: CASSWTGRNQPQHF. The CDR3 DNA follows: TGTGCCAGTAGTTGGACAGGCCGCAATCAGCCCCAGCATTTT.

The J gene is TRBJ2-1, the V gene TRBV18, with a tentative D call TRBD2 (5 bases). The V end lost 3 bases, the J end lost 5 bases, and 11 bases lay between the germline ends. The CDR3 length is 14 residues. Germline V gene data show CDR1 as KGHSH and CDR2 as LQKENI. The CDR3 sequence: CASSPAAANNEQFF. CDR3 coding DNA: TGTGCCAGCTCACCTGCAGCGGCCAACAATGAGCAGTTCTTC. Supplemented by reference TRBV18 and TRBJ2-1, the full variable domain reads NAGVMQNPRHLVRRRGQEARLRCSPMKGHSHVYWYRQLPEEGLKFMVYLQKENIIDESGMPKERFSAEFPKEGPSILRIQQVVRGDSAAYFCASSPAAANNEQFFGPGTRLTVL.

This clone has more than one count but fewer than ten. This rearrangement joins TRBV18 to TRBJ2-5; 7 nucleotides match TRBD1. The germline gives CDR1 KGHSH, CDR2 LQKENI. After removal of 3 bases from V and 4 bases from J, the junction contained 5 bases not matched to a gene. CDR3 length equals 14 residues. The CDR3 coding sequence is TGTGCCAGCTCACCGCCGACAGGGTTAGAGACCCAGTACTTC. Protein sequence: CASSPPTGLETQYF.

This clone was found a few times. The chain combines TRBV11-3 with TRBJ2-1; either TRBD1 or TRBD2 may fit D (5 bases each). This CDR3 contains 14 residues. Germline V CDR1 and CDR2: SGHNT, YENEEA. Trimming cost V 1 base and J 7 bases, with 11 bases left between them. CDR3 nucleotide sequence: TGTGCCAGCAGCTTAGGGGGGATCCGGAATGAGCAGTTCTTC. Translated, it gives CASSLGGIRNEQFF.

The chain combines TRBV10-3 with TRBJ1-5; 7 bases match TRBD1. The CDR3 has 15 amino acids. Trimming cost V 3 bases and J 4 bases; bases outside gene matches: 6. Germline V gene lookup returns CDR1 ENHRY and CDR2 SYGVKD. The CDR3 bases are TGTGCCATCAGTGACGACAGGGTGGGGAATCAGCCCCAGCATTTT. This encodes CAISDDRVGNQPQHF.

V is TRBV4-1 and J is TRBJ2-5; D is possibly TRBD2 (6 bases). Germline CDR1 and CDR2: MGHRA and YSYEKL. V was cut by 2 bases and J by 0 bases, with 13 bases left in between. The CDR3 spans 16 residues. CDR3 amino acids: CASSQPGGAYQETQYF. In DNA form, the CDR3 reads TGCGCCAGCAGCCAACCCGGGGGAGCGTACCAAGAGACCCAGTACTTC.

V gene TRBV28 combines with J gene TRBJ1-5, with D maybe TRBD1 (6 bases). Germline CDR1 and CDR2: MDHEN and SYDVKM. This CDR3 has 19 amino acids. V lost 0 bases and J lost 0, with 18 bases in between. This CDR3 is CASSLWGGTQLNSNQPQHF. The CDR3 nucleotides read TGTGCCAGCAGTTTATGGGGGGGCACGCAACTGAATAGCAATCAGCCCCAGCATTTT.

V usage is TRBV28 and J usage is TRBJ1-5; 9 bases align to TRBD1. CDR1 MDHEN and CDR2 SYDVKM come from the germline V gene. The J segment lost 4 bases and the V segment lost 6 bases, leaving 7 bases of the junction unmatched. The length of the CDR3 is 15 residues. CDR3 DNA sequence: TGTGCCAGCAGCCCGGGACAGGGTTGGAATCAGCCCCAGCATTTT. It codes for CASSPGQGWNQPQHF.

CDR3 DNA: TGTGCCAGCACCCCGGGGGTGGGGAACACTGAAGCTTTCTTT. As protein: CASTPGVGNTEAFF. The chain is built from TRBV6-5 and TRBJ1-1, with a weak D call TRBD1 (5 bases). The germline V gene has CDR1 MNHEY and CDR2 SVGAGI. The CDR3 loop spans 14 amino acids. V lost 7 bases and J 1 base, leaving 13 bases between the germline ends.

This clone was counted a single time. The CDR3 nucleotides read TGTGCCAGCAGTGCCGACAGGAACACTGAAGCTTTCTTT. It codes for CASSADRNTEAFF. V gene TRBV2 combines with J gene TRBJ1-1; tentatively, D is TRBD1 (5 bases). This CDR3 is 13 amino acids long. The V end lost 4 bases, the J end lost 1 base, and 7 bases lay between the germline ends. Germline V lookup: CDR1 SNHLY, CDR2 FYNNEI.

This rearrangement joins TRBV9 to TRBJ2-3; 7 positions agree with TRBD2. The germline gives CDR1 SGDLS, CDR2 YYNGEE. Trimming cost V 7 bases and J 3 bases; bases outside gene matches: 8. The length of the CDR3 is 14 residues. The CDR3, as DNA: TGTGCCAGCGCGGCGGGGGTAGTGACAGATACGCAGTATTTT. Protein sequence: CASAAGVVTDTQYF.

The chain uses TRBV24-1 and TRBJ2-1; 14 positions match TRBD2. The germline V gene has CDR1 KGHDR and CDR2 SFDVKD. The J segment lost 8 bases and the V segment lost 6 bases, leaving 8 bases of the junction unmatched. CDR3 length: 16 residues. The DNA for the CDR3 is TGTGCCACCAGTAACCCGGGACTAGCGGGAGAAGATGAGCAGTTCTTC. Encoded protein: CATSNPGLAGEDEQFF.

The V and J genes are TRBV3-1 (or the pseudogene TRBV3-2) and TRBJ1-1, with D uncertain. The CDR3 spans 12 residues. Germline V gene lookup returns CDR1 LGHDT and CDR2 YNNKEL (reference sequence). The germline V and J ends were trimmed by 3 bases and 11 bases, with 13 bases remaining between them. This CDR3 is CASSHGTVGAFF. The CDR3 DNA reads TGTGCCAGCAGCCACGGAACCGTGGGCGCTTTCTTT.

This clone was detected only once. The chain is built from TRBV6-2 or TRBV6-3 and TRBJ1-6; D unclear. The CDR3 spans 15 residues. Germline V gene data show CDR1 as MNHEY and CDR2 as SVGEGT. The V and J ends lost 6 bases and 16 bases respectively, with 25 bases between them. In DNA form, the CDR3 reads TGTGCCAGCAGCCAGCCGGGAGGGCGAGTTGGTCGGCTCCACTTT. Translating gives CASSQPGGRVGRLHF.